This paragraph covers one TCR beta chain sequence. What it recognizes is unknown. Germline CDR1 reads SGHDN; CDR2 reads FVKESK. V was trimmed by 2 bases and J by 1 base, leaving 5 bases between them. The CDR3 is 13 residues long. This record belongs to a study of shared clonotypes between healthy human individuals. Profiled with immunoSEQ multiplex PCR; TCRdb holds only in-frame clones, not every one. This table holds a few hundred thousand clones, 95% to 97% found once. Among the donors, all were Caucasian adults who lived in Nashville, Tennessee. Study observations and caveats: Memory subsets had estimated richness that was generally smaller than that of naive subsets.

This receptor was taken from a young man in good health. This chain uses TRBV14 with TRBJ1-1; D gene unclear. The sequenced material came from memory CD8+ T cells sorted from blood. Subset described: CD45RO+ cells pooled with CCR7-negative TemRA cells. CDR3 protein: CASSQKGNTEAFF. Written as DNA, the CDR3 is TGTGCCAGCAGCCAAAAGGGGAACACTGAAGCTTTCTTT.